This TCR beta chain came from a study of T-cell reconstitution after alpha-beta-depleted transplantation in children. Study results and caveats: Some patients owed their high day-60 TCRbeta diversity to surviving recipient T cells and thymic progenitors. When one year had passed after transplant, most T-cell counts and diversity came from newly produced T cells. It was reported that alpha-beta T cells came from several hundred expanded graft clones (about two months after transplant).

This clonotype showed up just a few times. Its target is not known. Unique molecular identifiers were built into the TCRbeta library. MiXCR, applied by TCRdb to the PCR reads, yields one record per CDR3 protein. The sample holds over 85,000 distinct CDR3 sequences, approximately 8% seen once. Germline trimming cut 5 bases from V and 5 bases from J; bases unmatched to any gene: 12. Germline CDR1 SEHNR, CDR2 FQNEAQ (reference sequence). The CDR3 runs to 15 residues. The gene calls are TRBV7-9 and TRBJ2-7, with 7 bases identical to TRBD1. Sequencing was performed on PBMCs, taken before TCRalphabeta/CD19-depleted stem cell transplant. The TCR was taken from a boy aged 2 to 10 with acute lymphoblastic leukemia, due to receive a stem cell transplant. The CDR3 bases are TGTGCCAGCAGCATTGGACAGGCTAATCTTCACGAGCAGTACTTC. It yields the protein CASSIGQANLHEQYF.